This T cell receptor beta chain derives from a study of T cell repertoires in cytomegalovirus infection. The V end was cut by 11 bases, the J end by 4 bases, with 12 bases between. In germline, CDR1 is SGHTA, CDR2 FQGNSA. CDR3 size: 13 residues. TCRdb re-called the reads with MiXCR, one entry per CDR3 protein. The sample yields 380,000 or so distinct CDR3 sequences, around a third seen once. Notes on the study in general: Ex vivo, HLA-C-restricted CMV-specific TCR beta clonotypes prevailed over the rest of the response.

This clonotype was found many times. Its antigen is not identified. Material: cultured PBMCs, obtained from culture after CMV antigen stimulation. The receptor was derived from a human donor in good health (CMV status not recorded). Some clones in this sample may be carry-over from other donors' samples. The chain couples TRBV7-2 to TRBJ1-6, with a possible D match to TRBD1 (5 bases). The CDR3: CADSDTYNSPLHF. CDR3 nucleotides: TGTGCCGACAGCGACACATATAATTCACCCCTCCACTTT. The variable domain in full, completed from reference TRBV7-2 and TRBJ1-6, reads GAGVSQSPSNKVTEKGKDVELRCDPISGHTALYWYRQSLGQGLEFLIYFQGNSAPDKSGLPSDRFSAERTGGSVSTLTIQRTQQEDSAVYLCADSDTYNSPLHFGNGTRLTVT.